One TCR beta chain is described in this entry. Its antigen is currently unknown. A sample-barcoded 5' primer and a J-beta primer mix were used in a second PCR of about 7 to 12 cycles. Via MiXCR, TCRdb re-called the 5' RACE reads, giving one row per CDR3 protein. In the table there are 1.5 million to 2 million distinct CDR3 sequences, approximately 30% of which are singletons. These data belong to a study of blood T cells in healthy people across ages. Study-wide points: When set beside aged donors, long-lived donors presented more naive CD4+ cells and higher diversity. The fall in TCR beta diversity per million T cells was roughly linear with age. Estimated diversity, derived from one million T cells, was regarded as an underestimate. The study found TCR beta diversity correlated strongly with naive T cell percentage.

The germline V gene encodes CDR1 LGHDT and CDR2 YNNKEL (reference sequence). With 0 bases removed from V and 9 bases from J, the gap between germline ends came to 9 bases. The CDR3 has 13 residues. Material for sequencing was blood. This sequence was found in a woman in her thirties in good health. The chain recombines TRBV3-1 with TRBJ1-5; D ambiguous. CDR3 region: CASSQELQAPQHF. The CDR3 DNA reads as TGTGCCAGCAGCCAAGAACTCCAGGCGCCCCAGCATTTT.